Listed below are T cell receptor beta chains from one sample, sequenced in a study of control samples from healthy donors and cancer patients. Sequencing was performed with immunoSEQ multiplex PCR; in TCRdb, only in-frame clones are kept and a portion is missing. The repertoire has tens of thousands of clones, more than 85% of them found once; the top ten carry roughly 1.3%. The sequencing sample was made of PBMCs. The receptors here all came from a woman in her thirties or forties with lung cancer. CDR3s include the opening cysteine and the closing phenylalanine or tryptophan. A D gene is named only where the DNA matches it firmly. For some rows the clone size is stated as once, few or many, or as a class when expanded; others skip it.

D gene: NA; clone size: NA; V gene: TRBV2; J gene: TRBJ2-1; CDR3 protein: CASSAGYLTYNEQFF; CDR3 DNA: TGTGCCAGCAGTGCTGGCTACCTAACCTACAATGAGCAGTTCTTC
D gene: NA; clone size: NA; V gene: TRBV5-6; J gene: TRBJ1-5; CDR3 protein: CASSLVGGDQPQHF; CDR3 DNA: TGTGCCAGCAGCTTGGTGGGGGGAGATCAGCCCCAGCATTTT
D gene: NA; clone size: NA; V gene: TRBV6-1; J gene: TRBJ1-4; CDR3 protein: CASSAPVTTAQINEKLFF; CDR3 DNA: TGTGCCAGCAGTGCCCCAGTCACTACGGCGCAGATTAATGAAAAACTGTTTTTT
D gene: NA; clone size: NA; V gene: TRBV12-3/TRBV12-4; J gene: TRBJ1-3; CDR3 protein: CASSSGSGNTIYF; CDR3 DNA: TGTGCCAGTTCGTCAGGGTCTGGAAACACCATATATTTT
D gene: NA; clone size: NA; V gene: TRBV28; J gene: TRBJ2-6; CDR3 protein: CASGSGGGANVLTF; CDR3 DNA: TGTGCCAGCGGATCCGGGGGTGGGGCCAACGTCCTGACTTTC
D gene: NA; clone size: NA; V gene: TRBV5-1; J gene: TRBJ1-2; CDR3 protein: CASSLADPAYGYTF; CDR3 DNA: TGCGCCAGCAGCTTGGCGGACCCGGCCTATGGCTACACCTTC
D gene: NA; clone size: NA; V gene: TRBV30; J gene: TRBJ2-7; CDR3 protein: CAWSDDSYEQYF; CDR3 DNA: TGTGCCTGGAGTGACGACAGCTACGAGCAGTACTTC
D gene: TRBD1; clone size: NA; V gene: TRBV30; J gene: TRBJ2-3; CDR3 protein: CAWSAAGQGHWSADTQYF; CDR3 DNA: TGTGCCTGGAGTGCCGCGGGACAGGGTCATTGGAGCGCAGATACGCAGTATTTT
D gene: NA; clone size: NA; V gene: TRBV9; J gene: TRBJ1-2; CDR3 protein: CASSVAVDGLNYGYTF; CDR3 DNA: TGTGCCAGCAGCGTGGCAGTTGACGGGCTTAACTATGGCTACACCTTC
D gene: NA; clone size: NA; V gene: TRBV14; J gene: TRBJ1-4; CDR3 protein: CASSQGWQGAPNEKLFF; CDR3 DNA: TGTGCCAGCAGCCAAGGGTGGCAGGGCGCCCCCAATGAAAAACTGTTTTTT
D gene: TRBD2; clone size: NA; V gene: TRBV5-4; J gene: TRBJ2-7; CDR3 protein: CASSPPGVAGIYEQYF; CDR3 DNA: TGTGCCAGCAGCCCGCCGGGTGTAGCGGGGATCTACGAGCAGTACTTC
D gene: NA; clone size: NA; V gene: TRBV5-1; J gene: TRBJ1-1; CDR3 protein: CASTGPGLENTEAFF; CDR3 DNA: TGCGCCAGCACCGGGCCAGGGTTGGAGAACACTGAAGCTTTCTTT
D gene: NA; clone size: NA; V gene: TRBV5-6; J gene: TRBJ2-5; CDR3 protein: CASSPKGETQYF; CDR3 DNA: TGTGCCAGCAGCCCGAAAGGAGAGACCCAGTACTTC
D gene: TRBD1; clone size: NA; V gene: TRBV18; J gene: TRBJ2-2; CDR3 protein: CASSPSVTGTGDTGELFF; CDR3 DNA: TGTGCCAGCTCACCTAGCGTCACAGGGACAGGGGACACCGGGGAGCTGTTTTTT
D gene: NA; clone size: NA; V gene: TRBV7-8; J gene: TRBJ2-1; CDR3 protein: CASSFRASTSNEQFF; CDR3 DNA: TGTGCCAGCAGCTTTAGGGCGTCGACCTCCAATGAGCAGTTCTTC
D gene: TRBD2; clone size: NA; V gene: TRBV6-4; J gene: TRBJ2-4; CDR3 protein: CASSEKGLEGNIQYF; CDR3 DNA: TGTGCCAGCAGTGAAAAGGGACTAGAAGGAAACATTCAGTACTTC
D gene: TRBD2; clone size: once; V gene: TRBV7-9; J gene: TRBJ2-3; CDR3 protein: CASISYLGSGVDMGTQYF; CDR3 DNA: TGTGCCAGCATCTCATATCTAGGTAGCGGGGTTGATATGGGGACGCAGTATTTT
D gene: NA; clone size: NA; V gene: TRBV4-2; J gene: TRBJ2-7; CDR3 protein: CASSQVQETELRSYEQYF; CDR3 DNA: TGTGCCAGCAGCCAAGTTCAAGAGACGGAACTTCGCTCCTACGAGCAGTACTTC
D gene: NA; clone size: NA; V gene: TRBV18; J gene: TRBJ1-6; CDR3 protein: CASSPQEGNSPLHF; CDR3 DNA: TGTGCCAGCTCACCACAGGAGGGGAATTCACCCCTCCACTTT
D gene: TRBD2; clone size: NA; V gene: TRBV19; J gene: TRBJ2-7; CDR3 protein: CASSAGGGPYEQYF; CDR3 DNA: TGTGCCAGTAGTGCGGGGGGGGGCCCGTACGAGCAGTACTTC
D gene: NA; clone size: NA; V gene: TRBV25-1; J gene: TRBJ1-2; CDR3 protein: CASSGRGAAEAYGYTF; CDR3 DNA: TGTGCCAGCAGTGGCCGCGGGGCGGCTGAGGCCTATGGCTACACCTTC
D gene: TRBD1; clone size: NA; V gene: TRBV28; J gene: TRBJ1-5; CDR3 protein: CASSSPGQAQPQHF; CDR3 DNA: TGTGCCAGCAGTTCACCGGGACAGGCTCAGCCCCAGCATTTT
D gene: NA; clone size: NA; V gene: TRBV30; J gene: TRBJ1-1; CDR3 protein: CARTLLRSLGEAFF; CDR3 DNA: TGTGCCCGGACCTTGCTAAGAAGCTTGGGTGAAGCTTTCTTT
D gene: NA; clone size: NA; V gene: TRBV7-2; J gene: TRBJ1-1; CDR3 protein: CASSRPYTEAFF; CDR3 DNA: TGTGCCAGCAGCAGACCTTACACTGAAGCTTTCTTT
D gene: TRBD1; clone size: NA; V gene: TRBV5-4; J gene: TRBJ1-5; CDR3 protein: CASSFDRDSQPQHF; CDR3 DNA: TGTGCCAGCAGCTTCGACAGGGACAGTCAGCCCCAGCATTTT
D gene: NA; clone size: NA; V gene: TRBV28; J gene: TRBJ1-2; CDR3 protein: CASSFGVRYGYTF; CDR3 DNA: TGTGCCAGCAGTTTCGGGGTTCGCTATGGCTACACCTTC
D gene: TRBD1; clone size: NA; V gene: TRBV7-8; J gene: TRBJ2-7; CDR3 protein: CASRLQGAHTYEQYF; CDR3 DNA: TGTGCCAGCAGGTTACAGGGGGCTCACACCTACGAGCAGTACTTC
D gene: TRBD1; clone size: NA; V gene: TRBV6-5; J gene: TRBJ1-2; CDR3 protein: CASSSLGTGSYGYTF; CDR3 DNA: TGTGCCAGCAGTTCCCTGGGGACAGGGTCCTATGGCTACACCTTC
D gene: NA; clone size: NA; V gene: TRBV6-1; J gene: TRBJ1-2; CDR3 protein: CASSDGVGYGYTF; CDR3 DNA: TGTGCCAGCAGTGATGGGGTAGGCTATGGCTACACCTTC
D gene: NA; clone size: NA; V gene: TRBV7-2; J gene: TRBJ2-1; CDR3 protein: CASSLGRTSSYNEQFF; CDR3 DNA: TGTGCCAGCAGCTTAGGGCGTACTAGCTCCTACAATGAGCAGTTCTTC
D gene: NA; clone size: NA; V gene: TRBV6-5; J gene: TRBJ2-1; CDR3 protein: CASRLIWERNEQFF; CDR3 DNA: TGTGCCAGCAGACTCATCTGGGAGCGGAATGAGCAGTTCTTC
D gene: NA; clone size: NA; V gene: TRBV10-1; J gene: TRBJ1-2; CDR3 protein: CARRVPGIVNYGYTF; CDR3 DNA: TGCGCCAGGAGGGTTCCGGGAATCGTTAACTATGGCTACACCTTC
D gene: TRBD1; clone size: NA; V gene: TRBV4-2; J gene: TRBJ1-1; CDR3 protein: CASSQFTGTATLNTEAFF; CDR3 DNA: TGTGCCAGCAGCCAATTCACCGGGACAGCGACTTTGAACACTGAAGCTTTCTTT
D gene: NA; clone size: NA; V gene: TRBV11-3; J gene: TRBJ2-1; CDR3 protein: CASSSWDFSYNEQFF; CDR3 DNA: TGTGCCAGCAGCTCTTGGGACTTCTCCTACAATGAGCAGTTCTTC
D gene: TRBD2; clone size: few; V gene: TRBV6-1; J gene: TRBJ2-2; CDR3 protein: CASREAGGPGELFF; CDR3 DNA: TGTGCCAGCAGAGAAGCGGGGGGGCCCGGGGAGCTGTTTTTT
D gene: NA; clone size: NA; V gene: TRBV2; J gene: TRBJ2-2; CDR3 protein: CASSAHDRTGELFF; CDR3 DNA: TGTGCCAGCAGTGCCCATGACAGGACCGGGGAGCTGTTTTTT
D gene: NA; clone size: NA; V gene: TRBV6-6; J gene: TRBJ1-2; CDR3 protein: CASSYDSNYGYTF; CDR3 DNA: TGTGCCAGCAGCTATGACAGTAACTATGGCTACACCTTC
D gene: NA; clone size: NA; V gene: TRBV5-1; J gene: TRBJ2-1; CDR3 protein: CASSLSASNNEQFF; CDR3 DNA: TGCGCCAGCAGCTTGAGTGCATCCAACAATGAGCAGTTCTTC
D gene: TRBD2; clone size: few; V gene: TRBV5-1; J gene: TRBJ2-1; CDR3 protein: CASSVVAGGPDEQFF; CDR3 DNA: TGCGCCAGCAGCGTGGTGGCGGGGGGCCCTGATGAGCAGTTCTTC
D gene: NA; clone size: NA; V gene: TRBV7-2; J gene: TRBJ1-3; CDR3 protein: CASSLAFIEAGNTIYF; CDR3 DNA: TGTGCCAGCAGCTTAGCCTTCATTGAGGCTGGAAACACCATATATTTT
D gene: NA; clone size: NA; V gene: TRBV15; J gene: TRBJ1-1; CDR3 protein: CATSRSTPTEAFF; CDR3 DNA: TGTGCCACCAGCAGATCGACCCCCACTGAAGCTTTCTTT
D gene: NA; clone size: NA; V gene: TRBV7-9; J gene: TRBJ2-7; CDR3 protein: CASSLVAGLYEQYF; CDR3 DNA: TGTGCCAGCAGCTTAGTGGCAGGCCTCTACGAGCAGTACTTC
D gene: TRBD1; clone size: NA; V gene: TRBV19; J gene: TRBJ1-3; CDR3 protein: CASSRDREGNTIYF; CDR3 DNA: TGTGCCAGTAGTCGGGACAGGGAAGGAAACACCATATATTTT